This T cell receptor beta chain was documented in a study of human T cells and chemical hapten exposure. TCRdb independently ran MiXCR on the RACE reads; one entry per CDR3 protein. Of some 190,000 distinct CDR3 sequences in the sample, 20% to 25% were seen once. This clonotype occurred a few times. Time point meaning: patch test 1, 2 weeks after DPC sensitization. The sample's treatment: therapeutic diphenylcyclopropenone sensitization with weekly scalp DPC. Here the sequenced sample was whole blood, taken in connection with sensitization to the hapten diphenylcyclopropenone (DPC). This clonotype was obtained from a woman in her fifties or sixties with alopecia areata. Some clones in this sample may be carry-over from other donors' samples.

This chain's CDR3 is CASSPFLGAGAEDTQYF. In DNA form, the CDR3 reads TGTGCCAGCAGCCCTTTTCTGGGGGCGGGAGCGGAAGATACGCAGTATTTT. This chain joins TRBV7-9 and TRBJ2-3; D perhaps matches TRBD2 (7 bases). The length of the CDR3 is 17 residues. CDR1 and CDR2 from the germline V gene are SEHNR and FQNEAQ (reference sequence). Trimming removed 5 bases at V and 5 bases at J, with 23 bases between.